This entry lists 27 T cell receptor beta chains sequenced from one sample in a study of shared clonotypes between healthy human individuals (TCRdb year 2020). The library was made by the immunoSEQ multiplex PCR assay. TCRdb took over this immuneACCESS table, retaining in-frame rearrangements with V and J assigned. Such tables are incomplete; in checked studies, under half of the missing clones stem from an unresolved V gene, and the remainder is unexplained. The sample has about 600,000 clones on record, around 81% of them singletons. The ten largest account for 12% of the sample. The sequencing input was PBMCs. All receptors derive from a middle-aged woman in good health. Some clones in this sample may be carry-over from other donors' samples.

This chain uses TRBV6-1 with TRBJ2-3; 12 bases match TRBD2. The germline CDR1 and CDR2 sequences are MNHNS and SASEGT. Germline trimming cut 6 bases from V and 6 bases from J; bases unmatched to any gene: 7. The CDR3 totals 15 residues. CDR3 in amino acids: CASSRGLAGTDTQYF. The CDR3, as DNA: TGTGCCAGCAGCCGCGGACTAGCGGGAACTGATACGCAGTATTTT.

This clone has a single count. The rearrangement uses TRBV5-1 and TRBJ2-5, with a possible D match to TRBD1 (7 bases). Trimming removed 7 bases from V and 2 bases from J, with 15 bases in between. The CDR3 sequence is 14 residues long. Germline V gives CDR1 SGHRS, CDR2 YFSETQ. In DNA, the CDR3 is TGCGCCAGCGCGGGACAGTCCTTTCAAGAGACCCAGTACTTC. Its protein is CASAGQSFQETQYF.

The chain joins TRBV19 to TRBJ2-7; TRBD1 agrees at 9 bases. Per germline, CDR1 LNHDA and CDR2 SQIVND (reference sequence). The V gene end was trimmed by 5 bases and the J gene end by 6 bases; junction bases not matched to a gene: 8. This CDR3 is 14 amino acids long. The CDR3: CASSPDRGGSEQYF. The CDR3 coding sequence is TGTGCCAGTAGTCCCGACAGGGGGGGTTCCGAGCAGTACTTC.

The chain links TRBV28 to TRBJ1-6; 7 bases map to TRBD1. Germline V gene sequence: CDR1 MDHEN, CDR2 SYDVKM. The CDR3 length is 14 residues. V was clipped by 7 bases and J by 8 bases; unmatched bases: 8. The CDR3 reads CASNIQGNDSPLHF. In DNA, the CDR3 is TGTGCCAGCAATATACAGGGGAACGATTCACCCCTCCACTTT.

This clone was seen more than once but under ten times. V usage is TRBV7-2 and J usage is TRBJ2-3, with D perhaps TRBD2 (5 bases). The CDR3 is 15 amino acids. The V end lost 1 base, the J end lost 2 bases, and 10 bases lay between the germline ends. CDR1 is SGHTA and CDR2 is FQGNSA in the germline V gene. The CDR3 is CASSLGLPNTDTQYF. The CDR3 DNA reads as TGTGCCAGCAGCTTAGGACTACCAAACACAGATACGCAGTATTTT.

The CDR3 spells CASIPWESGANVLTF. The CDR3 nucleotides read TGTGCCAGCATCCCGTGGGAGAGTGGGGCCAACGTCCTGACTTTC. The genes are TRBV2 and TRBJ2-6, with D possibly TRBD2 on 5 matching bases. V lost 7 bases to trimming and J lost 3 bases, with 13 bases between them. The CDR3 is 15 residues long. CDR1 is SNHLY and CDR2 is FYNNEI in the germline V gene.

This chain joins TRBV4-1 and TRBJ1-5; D is uncertain. This CDR3 spans 19 amino acids. Trimming cost V 2 bases and J 4 bases, with 24 bases left between them. Germline V gene lookup returns CDR1 MGHRA and CDR2 YSYEKL. The CDR3 loop reads CASSQPSRTSAFWNQPQHF. CDR3 in DNA: TGCGCCAGCAGCCAACCTTCCAGGACGTCGGCGTTTTGGAATCAGCCCCAGCATTTT.

This rearrangement joins TRBV6-5 to TRBJ1-2, with TRBD1 matching 10 bases. This CDR3 is built from 13 residues. Per germline, CDR1 MNHEY and CDR2 SVGAGI. V was pared by 5 bases and J by 8 bases, with 5 bases of the junction left unmatched. The CDR3 sequence is CASSPTGGGGYTF. CDR3 nucleotide sequence: TGTGCCAGCAGTCCGACAGGGGGCGGGGGCTACACCTTC.

V usage is TRBV6-5 and J usage is TRBJ2-7; D ambiguous. Per the germline V gene, CDR1 is MNHEY and CDR2 is SVGAGI. CDR3 length: 15 residues. V lost 7 bases, J lost 6 bases, and 22 bases lay in between. The CDR3: CASNSIRGSEREQYF. CDR3 coding DNA: TGTGCCAGCAATTCAATCCGAGGATCCGAACGCGAGCAGTACTTC.

This chain uses TRBV5-1 with TRBJ1-2, with D maybe TRBD1 (5 bases). Germline assignment: CDR1 SGHRS and CDR2 YFSETQ. V lost 0 bases and J 8 bases, leaving 11 bases between the germline ends. The CDR3 contains 13 residues. Here the CDR3 reads CASSLDGASGYTF. CDR3 sequence (DNA): TGCGCCAGCAGCTTGGACGGGGCAAGCGGCTACACCTTC. The full variable domain, completed using reference TRBV5-1 and TRBJ1-2, is KAGVTQTPRYLIKTRGQQVTLSCSPISGHRSVSWYQQTPGQGLQFLFEYFSETQRNKGNFPGRFSGRQFSNSRSEMNVSTLELGDSALYLCASSLDGASGYTFGSGTRLTVV.

The chain carries TRBV30 and TRBJ2-5, with 8 nucleotides matching TRBD2. Trimming removed 2 bases from V and 2 bases from J; junction bases left unmatched: 10. The germline V gene has CDR1 GTSNPN and CDR2 SVGIG (reference sequence). The CDR3 contains 16 residues. As DNA, the CDR3 is TGTGCCTGGAGTCGGGTGGGACTAGGTCATCAAGAGACCCAGTACTTC. It is translated as CAWSRVGLGHQETQYF.

This chain connects TRBV25-1 to TRBJ2-2; no firm D call. Germline V gene sequence: CDR1 MGHDK, CDR2 SYGVNS. V dropped 8 bases and J dropped 3 bases, with 10 bases sitting between them. This CDR3 region has 13 residues. This CDR3 reads CASLSTDTGELFF. Written as DNA, the CDR3 is TGTGCCAGCCTGTCGACCGACACCGGGGAGCTGTTTTTT.

V gene TRBV18 combines with J gene TRBJ2-5, with D unresolved. Trimming shortened V by 4 bases and J by 3 bases, and 9 bases separated the two germline ends. Per germline, CDR1 KGHSH and CDR2 LQKENI. The CDR3 totals 13 residues. This CDR3 reads CASSLALKETQYF. In nucleotides, the CDR3 is TGTGCCAGCTCACTCGCCCTTAAAGAGACCCAGTACTTC.

The rearrangement uses TRBV7-2 and TRBJ2-2; D may be TRBD1 (5 bases). The germline V gene encodes CDR1 SGHTA and CDR2 FQGNSA. The CDR3 sequence is 16 residues long. V lost 5 bases and J 5 bases, leaving 18 bases between the germline ends. The CDR3 bases are TGTGCCAGCAGCATAAGACAGAGTGTAATAACCGGGGAGCTGTTTTTT. It yields the protein CASSIRQSVITGELFF. The whole variable domain, filled in from reference TRBV7-2 and TRBJ2-2, reads GAGVSQSPSNKVTEKGKDVELRCDPISGHTALYWYRQSLGQGLEFLIYFQGNSAPDKSGLPSDRFSAERTGGSVSTLTIQRTQQEDSAVYLCASSIRQSVITGELFFGEGSRLTVL.

The chain is built from TRBV5-5 and TRBJ1-5; no reliable D call. This CDR3 spans 16 amino acids. Germline CDR1 and CDR2: SGHKS and YYEKEE (reference sequence). The ends were cut back, 2 bases at V and 3 bases at J, with 15 bases in the middle. The CDR3 nucleotides read TGTGCCAGCAGCTTTGGTACTTCTCTCGTCAATCAGCCCCAGCATTTT. Amino acids: CASSFGTSLVNQPQHF.

V and J are TRBV6-5 and TRBJ2-7, with TRBD1 as a possible D gene (6 bases). The CDR3 consists of 14 residues. V was pared by 6 bases and J by 4 bases, with 16 bases between. The V gene's germline CDR1 is MNHEY and CDR2 SVGAGI. For the CDR3, the DNA is TGTGCCAGCAGCCTCGGACAGTCAGGTTACGAGCAGTACTTC. This gives the protein CASSLGQSGYEQYF.

V usage is TRBV27 and J usage is TRBJ1-2; D gene uncertain. The CDR3 covers 15 residues. Between the trimmed V and J ends, which lost 6 bases and 0 bases, there was a span of 14 bases. CDR1 is MNHEY, CDR2 SMNVEV, per germline (reference sequence). As DNA, the CDR3 is TGTGCCAGCAGATTCAACGGTGGGGCTAACTATGGCTACACCTTC. Translation: CASRFNGGANYGYTF.

This chain connects TRBV28 to TRBJ1-1, with D perhaps TRBD1 (5 bases). Germline CDR1 reads MDHEN; CDR2 reads SYDVKM. The CDR3 extends over 13 amino acids. V was clipped by 7 bases and J by 11 bases, with 20 bases between them. Here the CDR3 reads CASIPTGVSDAFF. The CDR3 DNA sequence: TGTGCCAGCATCCCAACGGGGGTTAGTGACGCTTTCTTT.

The chain uses TRBV7-2 and TRBJ2-1; no reliable D call. Germline V lookup: CDR1 SGHTA, CDR2 FQGNSA. Trimming took 3 bases from V and 4 from J, leaving 10 bases between them. The CDR3 runs 14 residues. CDR3 DNA: TGTGCCAGCAGCTTCAGGTGGGATTACAATGAGCAGTTCTTC. This gives the protein CASSFRWDYNEQFF.

A few counts support this clone. The V and J genes are TRBV5-1 and TRBJ2-3; TRBD1 is a possible D gene (5 bases). V lost 6 bases and J lost 2, with 16 bases in between. CDR1 is SGHRS, CDR2 YFSETQ, per germline. CDR3 length: 15 residues. The DNA for the CDR3 is TGCGCCAGCACCTCGGACAATTCTATCACAGATACGCAGTATTTT. This codes for CASTSDNSITDTQYF. Combining the CDR3 with reference TRBV5-1 and TRBJ2-3 gives the whole variable domain KAGVTQTPRYLIKTRGQQVTLSCSPISGHRSVSWYQQTPGQGLQFLFEYFSETQRNKGNFPGRFSGRQFSNSRSEMNVSTLELGDSALYLCASTSDNSITDTQYFGPGTRLTVL.

The chain carries TRBV4-2 and TRBJ1-1, with D maybe TRBD1 (6 bases). This CDR3 spans 15 amino acids. Per the germline V gene, CDR1 is LGHNA and CDR2 is YNFKEQ. Trimming removed 0 bases from V and 0 bases from J, with 8 bases in between. The CDR3 sequence: CASSQERGMNTEAFF. The CDR3 nucleotides read TGTGCCAGCAGCCAAGAAAGGGGGATGAACACTGAAGCTTTCTTT.

The chain recombines TRBV4-3 with TRBJ2-3; 10 nucleotides agree with TRBD2. J lost 4 bases, V lost 0 bases, and 7 bases had no gene match. The germline V gene encodes CDR1 LGHNA and CDR2 YSLEER. This CDR3 comprises 17 residues. The CDR3 DNA reads TGCGCCAGCAGCCAAGATGGTCCTAGCGGGAGTTCAGATACGCAGTATTTT. It translates to CASSQDGPSGSSDTQYF.

To note about this clone: A much larger clone lies one base from this, so it may be a read error. Other DNA sequences in this specimen translate into the identical CDR3. The chain links TRBV2 to TRBJ1-2; D not certain. The CDR3 spans 15 residues. Germline CDR1 reads SNHLY; CDR2 reads FYNNEI. V dropped 2 bases and J dropped 4 bases, with 14 bases sitting between them. CDR3 sequence (DNA): TGTGCCAGCAGTGAATTAGGCAGGCCGAGCTATGGCTACACCTTC. Protein product: CASSELGRPSYGYTF.

The V and J genes are TRBV29-1 and TRBJ1-1, with D possibly TRBD1 on 6 matching bases. The CDR3 length is 14 residues. Germline-derived CDR1 and CDR2 are SQVTM and ANQGSEA. V lost 4 bases to trimming and J lost 7 bases, with 19 bases between them. The CDR3 reads CSVVGDRFDHEAFF. In DNA form, the CDR3 reads TGCAGCGTTGTGGGAGACAGGTTCGACCATGAAGCTTTCTTT. The variable domain in full, with the rest retrieved from reference TRBV29-1 and TRBJ1-1, is SAVISQKPSRDICQRGTSLTIQCQVDSQVTMMFWYRQQPGQSLTLIATANQGSEATYESGFVIDKFPISRPNLTFSTLTVSNMSPEDSSIYLCSVVGDRFDHEAFFGQGTRLTVV.

The chain has TRBV27 and TRBJ2-7, with D unclear. Germline loops: CDR1 MNHEY, CDR2 SMNVEV (reference sequence). This CDR3 comprises 14 residues. V dropped 0 bases and J dropped 4 bases, with 10 bases sitting between them. CDR3: CASSLSGRWYEQYF. DNA for the CDR3: TGTGCCAGCAGTTTATCCGGACGGTGGTACGAGCAGTACTTC.

The V call is TRBV27, the J call TRBJ2-2; TRBD1 is a possible D gene (5 bases). In germline, CDR1 is MNHEY, CDR2 SMNVEV (reference sequence). V was shortened by 5 bases and J by 0 bases, with 10 bases between the two germline ends. CDR3 length equals 15 residues. CDR3 DNA: TGTGCCAGCAGTCCCCCAGGGTCGAACACCGGGGAGCTGTTTTTT. Protein: CASSPPGSNTGELFF.

As concerns this clone: A much larger clone differs from this one at a single base, so this may be a read error. The chain is built from TRBV28 and TRBJ2-7; D may be TRBD1 (5 bases). CDR3 size: 13 residues. The V and J ends lost 6 bases and 0 bases respectively, with 9 bases between them. The germline V gene has CDR1 MDHEN and CDR2 SYDVKM. For the CDR3, the DNA is TGTGCCAGCAGCTTGGACACCTCCTACGAGCAGTACTTC. It yields the protein CASSLDTSYEQYF.